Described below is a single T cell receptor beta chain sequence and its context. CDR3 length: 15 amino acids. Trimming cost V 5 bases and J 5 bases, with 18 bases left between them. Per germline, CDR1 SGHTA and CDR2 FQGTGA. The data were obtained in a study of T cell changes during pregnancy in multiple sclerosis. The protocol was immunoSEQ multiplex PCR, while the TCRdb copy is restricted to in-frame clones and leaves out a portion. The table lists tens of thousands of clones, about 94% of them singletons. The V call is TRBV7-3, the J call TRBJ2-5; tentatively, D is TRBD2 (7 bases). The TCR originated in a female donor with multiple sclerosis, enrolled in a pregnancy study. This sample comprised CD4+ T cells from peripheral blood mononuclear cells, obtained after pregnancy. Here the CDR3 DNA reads TGTGCCAGCAGCCGCAGAGGGGGGGTGGATGAGACCCAGTACTTC. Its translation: CASSRRGGVDETQYF.